The 20 T cell receptor beta chains reported below all come from one sample, sequenced in a study of control samples from healthy donors and cancer patients. Clones were read by immunoSEQ multiplex PCR, and TCRdb kept only the in-frame ones, dropping some. The table lists 120,000 or so clones, 85% to 95% of them singletons. Input material: PBMCs. The receptors come from a man aged 45 to 65 with head and neck cancer.

The chain employs TRBV6-2 or TRBV6-3 and TRBJ2-1; D ambiguous. V lost 0 bases to trimming and J lost 6 bases, with 9 bases between them. This CDR3 contains 14 residues. Germline lookup yields CDR1 MNHEY and CDR2 SVGEGT. The CDR3 sequence: CASSYSYGINEQFF. CDR3 sequence (DNA): TGTGCCAGCAGTTACTCCTATGGGATCAATGAGCAGTTCTTC.

V is TRBV20-1 and J is TRBJ2-1, with unresolved D. V lost 4 bases and J 6 bases, leaving 4 bases between the germline ends. This CDR3 spans 10 amino acids. CDR1 and CDR2 from the germline V gene are DFQATT and SNEGSKA (reference sequence). The DNA of the CDR3 is TGCAGTGCTATACGCAATGAGCAGTTCTTC. It specifies CSAIRNEQFF.

This clone has only one observation. The chain is built from TRBV4-3 and TRBJ2-7; 10 positions match TRBD1. The germline gives CDR1 LGHNA, CDR2 YSLEER. The CDR3 is 15 residues long. The V gene end was trimmed by 0 bases and the J gene end by 3 bases; junction bases not matched to a gene: 2. The DNA of the CDR3 is TGCGCCAGCAGCCAAGACCGGGACAGGGGCTACGAGCAGTACTTC. This codes for CASSQDRDRGYEQYF.

The gene calls are TRBV2 and TRBJ2-1, with D maybe TRBD1 (5 bases). V shed 5 bases and J shed 5 bases, with 7 bases lying between them. This CDR3 spans 12 amino acids. Germline assignment: CDR1 SNHLY and CDR2 FYNNEI. The CDR3 coding sequence is TGTGCCAGCAGTTTGACAGACAATGAGCAGTTCTTC. This codes for CASSLTDNEQFF.

As concerns this clone: Other DNA sequences within the sample encode an identical CDR3. This chain links TRBV27 with TRBJ1-2; perhaps TRBD1 as D (6 bases). This CDR3 region has 15 residues. V lost 6 bases to trimming and J lost 4 bases, with 18 bases between them. Germline V lookup: CDR1 MNHEY, CDR2 SMNVEV (reference sequence). Here the CDR3 reads CASRGEAGGLYGYTF. CDR3 in DNA: TGTGCCAGCAGGGGGGAGGCGGGGGGCCTCTATGGCTACACCTTC.

This chain joins TRBV7-2 and TRBJ2-1, with TRBD1 matching over 7 bases. Germline CDR1 and CDR2: SGHTA and FQGNSA. This CDR3 spans 13 amino acids. V lost 3 bases to trimming and J lost 8 bases; unmatched junction nucleotides: 4. The CDR3: CASSFDRADEQFF. DNA of the CDR3: TGTGCCAGCAGCTTCGACAGGGCCGATGAGCAGTTCTTC.

The V gene is TRBV4-3, the J gene TRBJ1-2; D ambiguous. Germline V gene data show CDR1 as LGHNA and CDR2 as YSLEER. The V gene lost 1 base and the J gene lost 0 bases, with 9 bases spanning the gap. CDR3 length equals 15 residues. The CDR3 sequence is CASSQGLGSNYGYTF. CDR3 DNA sequence: TGCGCCAGCAGCCAAGGCCTAGGATCTAACTATGGCTACACCTTC.

The chain is built from TRBV21-1 and TRBJ1-1. TRBV21-1 is flagged as a pseudogene. This CDR3 contains 15 residues. The CDR3 reads CASSKWEGAGTEAFF. As DNA, the CDR3 is TGTGCCAGCAGCAAATGGGAGGGGGCGGGCACTGAAGCTTTCTTT.

V usage is TRBV14 and J usage is TRBJ1-2, with D perhaps matching TRBD1 (5 bases). V was pared by 0 bases and J by 0 bases, with 11 bases between. Germline CDR1 is SGHDN and CDR2 is FVKESK. This CDR3 has 16 amino acids. The CDR3 DNA follows: TGTGCCAGCAGCCAAGATCGGGGGGTAGCTAACTATGGCTACACCTTC. It translates to CASSQDRGVANYGYTF.

The chain recombines TRBV5-5 with TRBJ2-6, with D maybe TRBD1 (6 bases). V lost 1 base and J lost 1, with 12 bases in between. CDR1 and CDR2 from the germline V gene are SGHKS and YYEKEE (reference sequence). This CDR3 comprises 17 residues. CDR3 protein: CASSLQGPPSGANVLTF. Written as DNA, the CDR3 is TGTGCCAGCAGCTTGCAGGGGCCACCGTCTGGGGCCAACGTCCTGACTTTC.

The chain is built from TRBV7-2 and TRBJ2-7; TRBD2 matches at 8 bases. The length of the CDR3 is 16 residues. Looked up from germline, CDR1 is SGHTA and CDR2 is FQGNSA. V lost 7 bases, J lost 5 bases, and 16 bases stayed unmatched. The CDR3 loop reads CASTSRNRGGGNEQYF. DNA of the CDR3: TGTGCCAGCACCTCCCGGAACCGGGGGGGCGGGAACGAGCAGTACTTC.

The chain uses TRBV30 and TRBJ2-3, with D perhaps TRBD2 (7 bases). The CDR3 is 14 amino acids. V was pared by 1 base and J by 4 bases, with 12 bases between. The germline V gene has CDR1 GTSNPN and CDR2 SVGIG (reference sequence). CDR3 DNA sequence: TGTGCCTGGAGTGAGGGGGGGGGCTCAGATACGCAGTATTTT. This translates into CAWSEGGGSDTQYF.

The rearrangement joins TRBV3-1 (or the pseudogene TRBV3-2) to TRBJ2-4, with 8 bases identical to TRBD2. Germline lookup yields CDR1 LGHDT and CDR2 YNNKEL (reference sequence). This CDR3 is built from 14 residues. V lost 6 bases, J lost 6 bases, and 7 bases stayed unmatched. The CDR3 DNA follows: TGTGCCAGCAGACGGCGGGGGGAAGGAAACATTCAGTACTTC. It codes for CASRRRGEGNIQYF.

This chain connects TRBV30 to TRBJ1-4; D is uncertain. Germline V gene lookup returns CDR1 GTSNPN and CDR2 SVGIG (reference sequence). The CDR3 contains 18 residues. V was pared by 0 bases and J by 0 bases, with 17 bases between. CDR3 region: CAWSVGSVALATNEKLFF. The CDR3 bases are TGTGCCTGGAGTGTGGGGTCAGTCGCCCTCGCAACTAATGAAAAACTGTTTTTT.

This clone appeared once. The J gene is TRBJ2-2, the V gene TRBV27; TRBD1 is a possible D gene (5 bases). The CDR3 sequence is 14 residues long. Trimming shortened V by 8 bases and J by 6 bases, and 16 bases separated the two germline ends. Germline V gives CDR1 MNHEY, CDR2 SMNVEV (reference sequence). CDR3 in DNA: TGTGCCAGCTCCTATATTAGGGGCGCCGGGGAGCTGTTTTTT. Its protein is CASSYIRGAGELFF.

This sequence joins TRBV19 and TRBJ2-7, with 8 bases aligning to TRBD2. The J segment lost 1 base and the V segment lost 4 bases, leaving 12 bases of the junction unmatched. In germline, CDR1 is LNHDA, CDR2 SQIVND (reference sequence). The CDR3 covers 17 residues. The chain's CDR3 is CASSTAFIAGSSYEQYF. The CDR3 region has the DNA TGTGCCAGTAGTACGGCCTTTATAGCGGGGTCTTCCTACGAGCAGTACTTC.

V and J are TRBV6-5 and TRBJ1-2; tentatively, D is TRBD1 (5 bases). V was trimmed by 2 bases and J by 8 bases, leaving 15 bases between them. CDR3 length equals 14 residues. Germline CDR1 reads MNHEY; CDR2 reads SVGAGI. The CDR3 sequence: CASSYGQGPLGYTF. The CDR3 DNA reads as TGTGCCAGCAGTTACGGCCAGGGCCCCCTAGGCTACACCTTC.

The genes are TRBV7-2 and TRBJ1-6; no definite D call. Looked up from germline, CDR1 is SGHTA and CDR2 is FQGNSA. Trimming removed 5 bases from V and 3 bases from J, with 8 bases in between. CDR3 length equals 14 residues. The CDR3 region has the DNA TGTGCCAGCAGCCTCAGCCTCTATAATTCACCCCTCCACTTT. Residues: CASSLSLYNSPLHF.

The chain joins TRBV11-2 to TRBJ2-7; no clear D. V lost 7 bases, J lost 7 bases, and 20 bases lay in between. The CDR3 sequence is 14 residues long. Germline assignment: CDR1 SGHAT and CDR2 FQNNGV. CDR3 in amino acids: CASIKGQVSSEQYF. The CDR3, as DNA: TGTGCCAGCATCAAAGGGCAGGTTTCGTCGGAGCAGTACTTC.

The chain has TRBV3-1 (or the pseudogene TRBV3-2) and TRBJ1-4; TRBD1 might be the D (6 bases). There are 13 residues in the CDR3. CDR1 is LGHDT and CDR2 is YNNKEL in the germline V gene (reference sequence). V was cut by 4 bases and J by 11 bases, with 14 bases left in between. For the CDR3, the DNA is TGTGCCAGCAGCCCCGGGACACGCGGCAAACTGTTTTTT. Its translation: CASSPGTRGKLFF.